The entry below gives a single T cell receptor beta chain sequence along with its context. The target antigen is unknown. Mismatch with germline at one junction end may stem from a read error. This record belongs to a study of tumor and adjacent non-tumor tissue in lung cancer. As for the study in general: Some 4.1 million productive TCRbeta reads were obtained per sample on average. Broader study findings: Tumor repertoires had a smaller top 100 clone share than normal lung.

A modified ARM-PCR protocol with three rounds of nested PCR amplified TCRbeta. TCRdb reanalysed the multiplex PCR reads using MiXCR and keeps one entry per CDR3 protein. Among about 110,000 distinct CDR3 sequences listed, approximately 80% were seen once. The CDR3 runs to 15 residues. CDR1 and CDR2 from the germline V gene are SGHDT and YYEEEE. The template was RNA from unsorted bulk tissue. The TCR comes from a man in his 70s with non-small cell lung cancer. This chain links TRBV5-6 with TRBJ1-1; 8 bases align to TRBD1. Sequenced material: lung tumor tissue. DNA for the CDR3: TGTGTCAGCAGCGGGACAGGTTTGTCGAACACTCAAGCTTTCTTT. Translating it yields CVSSGTGLSNTQAFF. The full variable domain, in which reference TRBV5-6 and TRBJ1-1 provide the parts outside the CDR3, is DAGVTQSPTHLIKTRGQQVTLRCSPKSGHDTVSWYQQALGQGPQFIFQYYEEEERQRGNFPDRFSGHQFPNYSSELNVNALLLGDSALYLCVSSGTGLSNTQAFFGQGTRLTVV.